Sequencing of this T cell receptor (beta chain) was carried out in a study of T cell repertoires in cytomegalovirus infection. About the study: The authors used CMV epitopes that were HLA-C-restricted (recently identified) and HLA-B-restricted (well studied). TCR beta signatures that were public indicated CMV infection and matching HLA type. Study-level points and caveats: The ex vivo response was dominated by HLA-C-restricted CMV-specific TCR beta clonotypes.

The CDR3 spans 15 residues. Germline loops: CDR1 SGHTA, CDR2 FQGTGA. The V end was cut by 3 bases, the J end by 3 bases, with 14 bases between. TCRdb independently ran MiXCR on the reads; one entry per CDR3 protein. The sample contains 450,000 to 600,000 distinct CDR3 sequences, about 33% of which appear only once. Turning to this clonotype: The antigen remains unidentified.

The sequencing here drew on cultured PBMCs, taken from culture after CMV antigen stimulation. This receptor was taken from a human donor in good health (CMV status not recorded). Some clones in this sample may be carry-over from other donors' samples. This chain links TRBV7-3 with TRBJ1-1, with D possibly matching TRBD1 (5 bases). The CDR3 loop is CASSFAGTRDTEAFF. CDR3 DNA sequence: TGTGCCAGCAGCTTTGCAGGGACGCGGGACACTGAAGCTTTCTTT.